Listed below are T cell receptor beta chains from one sample, sequenced in a study of T cell responses to AZD1222 COVID-19 vaccine. Assay: immunoSEQ multiplex PCR; the TCRdb copy retains only in-frame clones and omits some. The data show roughly 120,000 clones, around 85% seen once. Sequenced material: peripheral blood, taken 28 days after the second AZD1222 dose. These TCRs come from an adult who received the AZD1222 COVID-19 vaccine. The CDR3 runs from the conserved cysteine through the conserved F or W. A D gene is named only where the DNA matches it firmly. A clone size is listed for some rows: how often the clone was seen (once, few, many), or a class if it is expanded.

CDR3 DNA: TGCGCCAGCAGCCAAGAATACTTTAGGGGGGGGGCTGTTAGCACAGATACGCAGTATTTT
CDR3 protein: CASSQEYFRGGAVSTDTQYF
J gene: TRBJ2-3
D gene: NA
V gene: TRBV4-1
clone size: NA

CDR3 DNA: TGTGCCAGCAGCTTAAGTCGGGGAGATAGAGGAGAGACCCAGTACTTC
CDR3 protein: CASSLSRGDRGETQYF
J gene: TRBJ2-5
D gene: NA
V gene: TRBV7-8
clone size: NA

CDR3 DNA: TGTGCCAGCAGCCCCGTCCTGGGCGAGCAGTACTTC
CDR3 protein: CASSPVLGEQYF
J gene: TRBJ2-7
D gene: NA
V gene: TRBV6-5
clone size: NA

CDR3 DNA: TGTGCCAGCAGCCACACCCCCACTCAAAGAAACATTCAGTACTTC
CDR3 protein: CASSHTPTQRNIQYF
J gene: TRBJ2-4
D gene: NA
V gene: TRBV7-8
clone size: NA

CDR3 DNA: TGTGCCTGGAGTTTCCCGAACACTGAAGCTTTCTTT
CDR3 protein: CAWSFPNTEAFF
J gene: TRBJ1-1
D gene: NA
V gene: TRBV30
clone size: NA

CDR3 DNA: TGTGCCAGTAGTGGGACGGTGGACACTGAAGCTTTCTTT
CDR3 protein: CASSGTVDTEAFF
J gene: TRBJ1-1
D gene: NA
V gene: TRBV19
clone size: NA

CDR3 DNA: TGTGCCAGCAGTTCCCCCGGAAAACCGCCTAACTATGGCTACACCTTC
CDR3 protein: CASSSPGKPPNYGYTF
J gene: TRBJ1-2
D gene: NA
V gene: TRBV28
clone size: NA

CDR3 DNA: TGCAGCTTTAAAGGGGTGAACACTGAAGCTTTCTTT
CDR3 protein: CSFKGVNTEAFF
J gene: TRBJ1-1
D gene: NA
V gene: TRBV29-1
clone size: NA

CDR3 DNA: TGTGCCAGCAGCTCCAGTTACAGGGGGTCTAACTATGGCTACACCTTC
CDR3 protein: CASSSSYRGSNYGYTF
J gene: TRBJ1-2
D gene: TRBD1
V gene: TRBV9
clone size: NA

CDR3 DNA: TGTGCCAGCAGCTTGTCGCTCTGGGACAGAGGCTACACCTTC
CDR3 protein: CASSLSLWDRGYTF
J gene: TRBJ1-2
D gene: TRBD1
V gene: TRBV5-4
clone size: once

CDR3 DNA: TGTGCCAGCAAAGAATTAGGGGGAGGTCAAGAGACCCAGTACTTC
CDR3 protein: CASKELGGGQETQYF
J gene: TRBJ2-5
D gene: NA
V gene: TRBV7-8
clone size: NA

CDR3 DNA: TGTGCCAGCAGCTTGGGCAGCCTAAACAATGAGCAGTTCTTC
CDR3 protein: CASSLGSLNNEQFF
J gene: TRBJ2-1
D gene: NA
V gene: TRBV7-2
clone size: NA

CDR3 DNA: TGTGCCAGCAACCAGGGGGGGATAGAGGGCGAGCAGTACTTC
CDR3 protein: CASNQGGIEGEQYF
J gene: TRBJ2-7
D gene: NA
V gene: TRBV7-2
clone size: NA

CDR3 DNA: TGTGCCAGCCCGTCAAACACTGAAGCTTTCTTT
CDR3 protein: CASPSNTEAFF
J gene: TRBJ1-1
D gene: NA
V gene: TRBV28
clone size: NA

CDR3 DNA: TGCGCCAGCAGCCCCCCCCAAGGGGTCATTCAGTACTTC
CDR3 protein: CASSPPQGVIQYF
J gene: TRBJ2-4
D gene: NA
V gene: TRBV5-1
clone size: NA

CDR3 DNA: TGTGCCAGCAGCTTGGTAACTGGCGGGGCCTACGAGCAGTACTTC
CDR3 protein: CASSLVTGGAYEQYF
J gene: TRBJ2-7
D gene: NA
V gene: TRBV5-6
clone size: NA

CDR3 DNA: TGTGCCAGCAGCTTAGCCGGGCCAAGCGGCGGCTACACCTTC
CDR3 protein: CASSLAGPSGGYTF
J gene: TRBJ1-2
D gene: NA
V gene: TRBV11-1
clone size: NA

CDR3 DNA: TGTGCCAGCAGCTTAGACGGGGGGCTCACAGATACGCAGTATTTT
CDR3 protein: CASSLDGGLTDTQYF
J gene: TRBJ2-3
D gene: NA
V gene: TRBV7-2
clone size: NA

CDR3 DNA: TGTGCCAGCAGGACCGGGACAGGGTTAAATCAGCCCCAGCATTTT
CDR3 protein: CASRTGTGLNQPQHF
J gene: TRBJ1-5
D gene: TRBD1
V gene: TRBV6-5
clone size: NA

CDR3 DNA: TGTGCCAGCGGCAGGCGGGAGTTGGAGCAGTTCTTC
CDR3 protein: CASGRRELEQFF
J gene: TRBJ2-1
D gene: TRBD2
V gene: TRBV6-5
clone size: NA

CDR3 DNA: TGTGCCAGCAGCTCCGGGACATTACTGATGGATACGCAGTATTTT
CDR3 protein: CASSSGTLLMDTQYF
J gene: TRBJ2-3
D gene: NA
V gene: TRBV11-3
clone size: NA

CDR3 DNA: TGTGCCAGCAGCCCCTTAACACCACCCACAGATACGCAGTATTTT
CDR3 protein: CASSPLTPPTDTQYF
J gene: TRBJ2-3
D gene: NA
V gene: TRBV3-1/TRBV3-2
clone size: NA

CDR3 DNA: TGTGCCAGCATCGGCCTCCGGGACAGGGTAGGCGAGCAGTACTTC
CDR3 protein: CASIGLRDRVGEQYF
J gene: TRBJ2-7
D gene: TRBD1
V gene: TRBV5-5
clone size: few

CDR3 DNA: TGTGCCGGGTCCCAAACCGCGGGGGTCAGGGACATTCAGTACTTC
CDR3 protein: CAGSQTAGVRDIQYF
J gene: TRBJ2-4
D gene: TRBD2
V gene: TRBV30
clone size: NA

CDR3 DNA: TGCGCCAGCAGCTTGAACCGGCTCACTGAAGCTTTCTTT
CDR3 protein: CASSLNRLTEAFF
J gene: TRBJ1-1
D gene: NA
V gene: TRBV5-1
clone size: NA

CDR3 DNA: TGCGCCAGCAGCCCCCACGGGACAGGGAGCGACGAGCAGTACTTC
CDR3 protein: CASSPHGTGSDEQYF
J gene: TRBJ2-7
D gene: TRBD1
V gene: TRBV4-1
clone size: NA

CDR3 DNA: TGTGCCAGCAGCTCCGGACCGACCACAAACACCGGGGAGCTGTTTTTT
CDR3 protein: CASSSGPTTNTGELFF
J gene: TRBJ2-2
D gene: NA
V gene: TRBV5-4
clone size: once

CDR3 DNA: TGTGCCTGGGGTGGGGTCAGAGAAGCTTTCTTT
CDR3 protein: CAWGGVREAFF
J gene: TRBJ1-1
D gene: NA
V gene: TRBV30
clone size: NA

CDR3 DNA: TGTGCCAGCAGCCAATTGCTAGGGGAGGCCGGGGAGCTGTTTTTT
CDR3 protein: CASSQLLGEAGELFF
J gene: TRBJ2-2
D gene: NA
V gene: TRBV4-2
clone size: NA

CDR3 DNA: TGCGCCAGCAGCCCGGACAGGTATAACTATGGCTACACCTTC
CDR3 protein: CASSPDRYNYGYTF
J gene: TRBJ1-2
D gene: TRBD1
V gene: TRBV5-1
clone size: NA

CDR3 DNA: TGTGCCAGTAGTGTCGCAGGGGGCAGTCAGCCCCAGCATTTT
CDR3 protein: CASSVAGGSQPQHF
J gene: TRBJ1-5
D gene: TRBD1
V gene: TRBV19
clone size: NA

CDR3 DNA: TGCAGTGCTAGTGGCGACAGGGTGGGTCCCTATGGCTACACCTTC
CDR3 protein: CSASGDRVGPYGYTF
J gene: TRBJ1-2
D gene: TRBD1
V gene: TRBV20-1
clone size: NA

CDR3 DNA: TGCGCCAGCCGACAGACCCAAGAGACCCAGTACTTC
CDR3 protein: CASRQTQETQYF
J gene: TRBJ2-5
D gene: NA
V gene: TRBV5-1
clone size: NA

CDR3 DNA: TGCGCCAGCAGCCCCACCCACAGGGGGCGGTACGAGCAGTACTTC
CDR3 protein: CASSPTHRGRYEQYF
J gene: TRBJ2-7
D gene: TRBD1
V gene: TRBV4-1
clone size: few

CDR3 DNA: TGTGCCAGCCACAGGGTTTCGGATCAGCCCCAGCATTTT
CDR3 protein: CASHRVSDQPQHF
J gene: TRBJ1-5
D gene: NA
V gene: TRBV6-5
clone size: few

CDR3 DNA: TGTGCCAGCAGTTTGCAGGGGCCTGGTCTAGCTTTCTTT
CDR3 protein: CASSLQGPGLAFF
J gene: TRBJ1-1
D gene: NA
V gene: TRBV28
clone size: NA

CDR3 DNA: TGCGCCAGCAGCCACAGTACAGGGGTTGTATACGAGCAGTACTTC
CDR3 protein: CASSHSTGVVYEQYF
J gene: TRBJ2-7
D gene: TRBD1
V gene: TRBV4-1
clone size: NA

CDR3 DNA: TGTGCCAGCAGCTTGGCTACTGAAGCTTTCTTT
CDR3 protein: CASSLATEAFF
J gene: TRBJ1-1
D gene: NA
V gene: TRBV7-9
clone size: NA

CDR3 DNA: TGTGCCAGCCGGACGCGGACAGACTACGAGCAGTACTTC
CDR3 protein: CASRTRTDYEQYF
J gene: TRBJ2-7
D gene: NA
V gene: TRBV27
clone size: few

CDR3 DNA: TGTGCCTGGAGTATTCAGGGGATGGACACCGGGGAGCTGTTTTTT
CDR3 protein: CAWSIQGMDTGELFF
J gene: TRBJ2-2
D gene: NA
V gene: TRBV30
clone size: NA

CDR3 DNA: TGTGCCAGCAGCCCCCCGGCGACGGGCCGGCCAGAGTATTTT
CDR3 protein: CASSPPATGRPEYF
J gene: TRBJ2-3
D gene: NA
V gene: TRBV9
clone size: NA

CDR3 DNA: TGTGCCAGCAGTTTGAAAGGGGCCGGGGCCAACGTCCTGACTTTC
CDR3 protein: CASSLKGAGANVLTF
J gene: TRBJ2-6
D gene: NA
V gene: TRBV28
clone size: NA

CDR3 DNA: TGTGCCAGTAGTTATAGCGGGAGCTCCTACAATGAGCAGTTCTTC
CDR3 protein: CASSYSGSSYNEQFF
J gene: TRBJ2-1
D gene: TRBD2
V gene: TRBV19
clone size: NA

CDR3 DNA: TGTGCCAGCAGAGGGAGATGGCAGGGCGGGGAAGAAGCTTTCTTT
CDR3 protein: CASRGRWQGGEEAFF
J gene: TRBJ1-1
D gene: NA
V gene: TRBV6-5
clone size: once

CDR3 DNA: TGCGCCAGCAGCTCCGACCGAAGCTCTGGAAACACCATATATTTT
CDR3 protein: CASSSDRSSGNTIYF
J gene: TRBJ1-3
D gene: NA
V gene: TRBV5-1
clone size: NA

CDR3 DNA: TGTGCCAGCAGCCTAATAGAGACTGAAGCTTTCTTT
CDR3 protein: CASSLIETEAFF
J gene: TRBJ1-1
D gene: NA
V gene: TRBV12-3/TRBV12-4
clone size: few

CDR3 DNA: TGTGCCAGCAGACAGGGGGGGAGCACAGATACGCAGTATTTT
CDR3 protein: CASRQGGSTDTQYF
J gene: TRBJ2-3
D gene: NA
V gene: TRBV28
clone size: few

CDR3 DNA: TGTGCCAGCAGCTTTCCCAATTATGGCTACACCTTC
CDR3 protein: CASSFPNYGYTF
J gene: TRBJ1-2
D gene: NA
V gene: TRBV7-2
clone size: NA

CDR3 DNA: TGTGCCAGCAGGGGACAGGGAGGTGGCACCGGGGAGCTGTTTTTT
CDR3 protein: CASRGQGGGTGELFF
J gene: TRBJ2-2
D gene: TRBD1
V gene: TRBV6-5
clone size: few

CDR3 DNA: TGTGCCAGCAGCCCCCGGACTAGCGGGGTAATGTGGGCCAACGTCCTGACTTTC
CDR3 protein: CASSPRTSGVMWANVLTF
J gene: TRBJ2-6
D gene: TRBD2
V gene: TRBV9
clone size: NA

CDR3 DNA: TGTGCCAGCAGTTACCCCGAACTAGCGGGGCCGTCCTACGAGCAGTACTTC
CDR3 protein: CASSYPELAGPSYEQYF
J gene: TRBJ2-7
D gene: TRBD2
V gene: TRBV6-2/TRBV6-3
clone size: NA

CDR3 DNA: TGTGCCAGCAGTCTACTCCGTATGGGGACAGATAACACTGAAGCTTTCTTT
CDR3 protein: CASSLLRMGTDNTEAFF
J gene: TRBJ1-1
D gene: TRBD1
V gene: TRBV28
clone size: NA

CDR3 DNA: TGTGCCAAACTGTGGGGGGAGACCCAGTACTTC
CDR3 protein: CAKLWGETQYF
J gene: TRBJ2-5
D gene: NA
V gene: TRBV5-3
clone size: NA

CDR3 DNA: TGTGCCAGCAGTTACCGGGAAGGGTACGAGCAGTACTTC
CDR3 protein: CASSYREGYEQYF
J gene: TRBJ2-7
D gene: NA
V gene: TRBV6-5
clone size: NA

CDR3 DNA: TGTGCCAGCAGCTTACGAGCGGGGGGGCCAGAGACCCAGTACTTC
CDR3 protein: CASSLRAGGPETQYF
J gene: TRBJ2-5
D gene: TRBD2
V gene: TRBV11-2
clone size: NA

CDR3 DNA: TGTGCCAGCAGCTTACGAGGGCTCAGGGACTACAATGAGCAGTTCTTC
CDR3 protein: CASSLRGLRDYNEQFF
J gene: TRBJ2-1
D gene: NA
V gene: TRBV7-6
clone size: NA

CDR3 DNA: TGTGCCAGCAGCACACAGGGGGCACTGGGATCACCCCTCCACTTT
CDR3 protein: CASSTQGALGSPLHF
J gene: TRBJ1-6
D gene: TRBD1
V gene: TRBV7-9
clone size: NA

CDR3 DNA: TGTGCCAGCAGCCCCGGACTAGCGGGGCGTCGTAGCACAGATACGCAGTATTTT
CDR3 protein: CASSPGLAGRRSTDTQYF
J gene: TRBJ2-3
D gene: TRBD2
V gene: TRBV3-1/TRBV3-2
clone size: NA

CDR3 DNA: TGCGCCAGCAGCCGGGGAGGGACGGACTCACCCCTCCACTTT
CDR3 protein: CASSRGGTDSPLHF
J gene: TRBJ1-6
D gene: NA
V gene: TRBV5-1
clone size: NA

CDR3 DNA: TGCAGCGCCTCGTCGGGGAGCAATTCACCCCTCCACTTT
CDR3 protein: CSASSGSNSPLHF
J gene: TRBJ1-6
D gene: NA
V gene: TRBV29-1
clone size: NA